This TCR beta chain was captured in a study of yellow fever vaccine responses in identical twins. Germline CDR1 reads SNHLY; CDR2 reads FYNNEI. J was trimmed by 7 bases and V by 6 bases; bases with no gene match: 11. The CDR3 covers 16 residues. Comment on this clonotype: Its antigen is still unknown.

Each CDR3 protein is one row after TCRdb ran MiXCR on the RT-PCR reads. This repertoire shows tens of thousands of distinct CDR3 sequences, under 80% found once; its top ten account for about 5%. The study's findings and limits: Twins reportedly mounted vaccine T cell responses that seemed partly convergent, partly personalized.

The sample here was T cells from blood (PBMCs), unsorted or a sorted subset (not recorded which), taken before or after yellow fever vaccination (not recorded which). The source is a woman under 30 who received the yellow fever vaccine. This chain uses TRBV2 with TRBJ2-1; 11 bases fit TRBD2. CDR3 nucleotides: TGTGCCAGCAGGGCCGGGACTAGCGGAGGGAGGAATGAGCAGTTCTTC. It yields the protein CASRAGTSGGRNEQFF.